The clone carrying this TCR beta chain was seen ten or more times. TCRdb analysed the 5' RACE reads with MiXCR anew, one entry per CDR3 protein. Of more than 20,000 distinct CDR3 sequences listed, about 4.5% are singletons. This sample stems from a study of early T cells in non-severe SARS-CoV-2 infection. V gave up 1 base and J gave up 10 bases, with 13 bases separating them. The CDR3 loop spans 13 amino acids. Germline V lookup: CDR1 SGHAT, CDR2 FQNNGV. The chain couples TRBV11-2 to TRBJ1-2; D remains ambiguous. The receptor was isolated from an adult who was a healthcare worker with PCR-confirmed SARS-CoV-2 infection or an uninfected control (not recorded which). The specimen was whole blood. The CDR3 protein is CASSLGPGNDYTF. For the CDR3, the DNA is TGTGCCAGCAGCTTAGGTCCGGGGAATGACTACACCTTC. Together with reference TRBV11-2 and TRBJ1-2, the CDR3 gives the full variable domain: EAGVAQSPRYKIIEKRQSVAFWCNPISGHATLYWYQQILGQGPKLLIQFQNNGVVDDSQLPKDRFSAERLKGVDSTLKIQPAKLEDSAVYLCASSLGPGNDYTFGSGTRLTVV.